This TCR beta chain was recovered during a study of OX40 agonist ivuxolimab in advanced cancers. Across the study: Prior anti-PD-1, anti-PD-L1 or anti-CTLA-4 therapy was allowed; 40% to 50% had some.

Produced via immunoSEQ multiplex PCR; TCRdb's table is partial and in-frame only. The sample lists more than 45,000 clones; 75% to 85% were seen once. The CDR3 covers 13 residues. The germline CDR1 and CDR2 sequences are KGHSH and LQKENI. The V end lost 1 base, the J end lost 8 bases, and 11 bases lay between the germline ends. Study-level results: Certain nonresponders additionally had low normalized T-cell clonal expansion. The study observed clonal expansion of CD4+ and CD8+ blood T cells by week 6 at 0.1 to 3.0 mg/kg. Expanded clones tended on average to be more numerous among CD8+ T cells than CD4+.

A note on this clone: The antigen is unknown.

The chain links TRBV18 to TRBJ1-2, with D perhaps matching TRBD1 (5 bases). The receptor was isolated from an adult with an advanced solid tumor such as melanoma, head and neck, liver or kidney cancer. The sample here was CD4+ or CD8+ T cells sorted from blood, taken in a trial of the OX40 agonist ivuxolimab. For the CDR3, the DNA is TGTGCCAGCTCACCACGGGGCGACGGGGGCTACACCTTC. It encodes CASSPRGDGGYTF.